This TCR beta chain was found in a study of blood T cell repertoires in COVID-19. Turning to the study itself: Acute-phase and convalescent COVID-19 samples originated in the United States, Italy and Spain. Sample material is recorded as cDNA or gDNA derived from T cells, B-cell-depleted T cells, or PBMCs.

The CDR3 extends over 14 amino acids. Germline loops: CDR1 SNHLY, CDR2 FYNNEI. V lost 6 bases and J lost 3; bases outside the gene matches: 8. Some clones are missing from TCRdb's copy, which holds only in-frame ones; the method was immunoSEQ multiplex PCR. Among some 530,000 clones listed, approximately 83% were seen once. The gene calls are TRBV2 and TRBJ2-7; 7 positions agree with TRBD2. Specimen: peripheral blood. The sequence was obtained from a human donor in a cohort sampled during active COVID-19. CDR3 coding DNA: TGTGCCAGCAGGCAAAGGGACTACTACTACGAGCAGTACTTC. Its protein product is CASRQRDYYYEQYF.